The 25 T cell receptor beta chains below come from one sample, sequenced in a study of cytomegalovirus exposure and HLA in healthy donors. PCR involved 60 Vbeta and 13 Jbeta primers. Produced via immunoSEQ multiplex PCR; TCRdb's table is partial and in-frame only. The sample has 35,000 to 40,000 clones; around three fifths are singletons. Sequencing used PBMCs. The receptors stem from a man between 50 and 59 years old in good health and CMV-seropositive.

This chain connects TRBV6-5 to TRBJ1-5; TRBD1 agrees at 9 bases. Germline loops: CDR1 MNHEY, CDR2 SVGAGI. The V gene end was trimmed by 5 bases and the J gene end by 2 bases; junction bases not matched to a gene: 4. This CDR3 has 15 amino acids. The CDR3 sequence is CASSADRGGNQPQHF. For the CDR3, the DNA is TGTGCCAGCAGTGCGGACAGGGGAGGCAATCAGCCCCAGCATTTT.

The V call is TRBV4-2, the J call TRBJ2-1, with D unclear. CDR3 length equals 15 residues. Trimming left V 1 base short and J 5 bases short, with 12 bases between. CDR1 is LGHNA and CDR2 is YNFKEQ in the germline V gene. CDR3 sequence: CASSQGLVENNEQFF. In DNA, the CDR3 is TGTGCCAGCAGCCAAGGGCTAGTGGAGAACAATGAGCAGTTCTTC.

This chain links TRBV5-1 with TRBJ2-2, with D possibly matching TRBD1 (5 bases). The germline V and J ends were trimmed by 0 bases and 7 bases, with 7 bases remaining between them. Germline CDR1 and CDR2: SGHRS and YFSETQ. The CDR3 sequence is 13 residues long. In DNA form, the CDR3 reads TGCGCCAGCAGCTTGGTGACAGACGGGGAGCTGTTTTTT. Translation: CASSLVTDGELFF.

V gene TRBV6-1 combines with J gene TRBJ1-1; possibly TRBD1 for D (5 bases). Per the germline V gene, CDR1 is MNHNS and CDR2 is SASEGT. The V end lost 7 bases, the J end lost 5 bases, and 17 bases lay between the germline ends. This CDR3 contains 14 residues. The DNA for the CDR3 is TGTGCCAGCAACCCCTCAGGAGGGGAAACTGAAGCTTTCTTT. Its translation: CASNPSGGETEAFF.

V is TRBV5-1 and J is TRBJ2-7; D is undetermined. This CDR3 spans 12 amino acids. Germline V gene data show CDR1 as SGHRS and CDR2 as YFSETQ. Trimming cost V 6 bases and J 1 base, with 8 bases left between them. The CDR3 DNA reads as TGCGCCAGCACTGGCAGTTCCTACGAGCAGTACTTC. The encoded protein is CASTGSSYEQYF.

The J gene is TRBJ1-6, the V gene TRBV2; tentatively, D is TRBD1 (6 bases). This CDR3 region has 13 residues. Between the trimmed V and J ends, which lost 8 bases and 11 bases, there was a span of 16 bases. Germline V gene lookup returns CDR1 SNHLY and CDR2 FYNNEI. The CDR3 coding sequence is TGTGCCAGCTGGTCCGACAGGACGACACCCCTCCACTTT. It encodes CASWSDRTTPLHF.

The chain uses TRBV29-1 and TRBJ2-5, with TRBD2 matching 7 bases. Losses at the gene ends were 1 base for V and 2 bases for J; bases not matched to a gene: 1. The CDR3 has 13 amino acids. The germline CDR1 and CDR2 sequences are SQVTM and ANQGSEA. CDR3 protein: CSVEVGGQETQYF. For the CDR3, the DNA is TGCAGCGTTGAAGTCGGGGGGCAAGAGACCCAGTACTTC.

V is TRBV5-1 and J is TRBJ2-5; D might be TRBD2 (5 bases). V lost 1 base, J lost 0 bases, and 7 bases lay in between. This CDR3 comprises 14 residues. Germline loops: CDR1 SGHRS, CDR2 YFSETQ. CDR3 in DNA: TGCGCCAGCAGCTTGACCGGGAACCAAGAGACCCAGTACTTC. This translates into CASSLTGNQETQYF.

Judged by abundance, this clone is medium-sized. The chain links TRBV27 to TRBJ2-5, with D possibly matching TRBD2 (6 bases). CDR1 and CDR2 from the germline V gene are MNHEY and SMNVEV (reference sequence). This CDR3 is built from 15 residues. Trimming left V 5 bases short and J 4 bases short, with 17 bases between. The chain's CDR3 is CASSPSAWGVETQYF. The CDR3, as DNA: TGTGCCAGCAGTCCATCGGCTTGGGGGGTAGAGACCCAGTACTTC.

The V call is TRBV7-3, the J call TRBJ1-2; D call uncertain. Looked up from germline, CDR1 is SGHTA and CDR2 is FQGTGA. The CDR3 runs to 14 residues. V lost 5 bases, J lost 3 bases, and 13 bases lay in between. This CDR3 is CASSPGSLDYGYTF. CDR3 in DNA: TGTGCCAGCAGCCCCGGGTCCCTGGACTATGGCTACACCTTC.

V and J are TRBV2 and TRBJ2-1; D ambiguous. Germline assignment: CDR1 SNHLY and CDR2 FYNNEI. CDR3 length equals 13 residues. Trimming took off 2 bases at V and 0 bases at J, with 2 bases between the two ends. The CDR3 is CASSELSYNEQFF. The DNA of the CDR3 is TGTGCCAGCAGTGAACTCTCCTACAATGAGCAGTTCTTC.

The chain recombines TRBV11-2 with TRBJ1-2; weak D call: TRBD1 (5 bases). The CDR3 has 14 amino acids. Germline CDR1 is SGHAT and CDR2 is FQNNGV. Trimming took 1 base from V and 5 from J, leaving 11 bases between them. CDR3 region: CASSLASTEYGYTF. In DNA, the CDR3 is TGTGCCAGCAGCTTAGCCTCGACAGAATATGGCTACACCTTC.

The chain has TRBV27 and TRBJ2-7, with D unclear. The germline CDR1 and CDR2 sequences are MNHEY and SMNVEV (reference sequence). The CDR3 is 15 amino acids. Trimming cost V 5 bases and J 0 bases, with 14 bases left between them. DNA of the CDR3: TGTGCCAGCAGTCCCAACCGGCGGAGCTCCTACGAGCAGTACTTC. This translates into CASSPNRRSSYEQYF.

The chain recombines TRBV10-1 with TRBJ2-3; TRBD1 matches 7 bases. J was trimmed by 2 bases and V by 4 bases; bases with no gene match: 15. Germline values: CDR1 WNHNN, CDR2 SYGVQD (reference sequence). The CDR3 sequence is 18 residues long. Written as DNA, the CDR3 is TGCGCCAGCAGTGCGAGACAGGGTGTACCTAGGCACACAGATACGCAGTATTTT. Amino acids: CASSARQGVPRHTDTQYF.

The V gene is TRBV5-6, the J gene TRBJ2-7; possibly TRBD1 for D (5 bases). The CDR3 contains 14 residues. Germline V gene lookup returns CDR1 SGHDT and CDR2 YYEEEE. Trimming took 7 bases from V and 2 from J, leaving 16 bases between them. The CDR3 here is CASAPGRVPYEQYF. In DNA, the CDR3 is TGTGCCAGCGCCCCCGGCAGGGTACCCTACGAGCAGTACTTC.

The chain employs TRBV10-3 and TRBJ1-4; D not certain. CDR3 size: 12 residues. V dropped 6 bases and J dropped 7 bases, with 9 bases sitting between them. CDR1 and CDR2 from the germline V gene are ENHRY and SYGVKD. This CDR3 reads CAISLEGEKLFF. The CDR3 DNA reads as TGTGCCATCAGCCTGGAGGGTGAAAAACTGTTTTTT.

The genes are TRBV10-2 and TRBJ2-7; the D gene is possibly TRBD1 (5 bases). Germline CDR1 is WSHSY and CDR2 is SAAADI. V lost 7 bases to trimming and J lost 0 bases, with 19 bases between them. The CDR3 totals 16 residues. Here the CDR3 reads CASMTASHPTSYEQYF. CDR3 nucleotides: TGCGCCAGCATGACAGCTTCCCACCCCACCTCCTACGAGCAGTACTTC.

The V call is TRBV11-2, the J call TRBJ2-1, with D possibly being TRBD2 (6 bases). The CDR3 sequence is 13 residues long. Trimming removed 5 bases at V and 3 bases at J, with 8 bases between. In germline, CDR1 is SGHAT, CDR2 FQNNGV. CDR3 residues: CASSQTSYNEQFF. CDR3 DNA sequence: TGTGCCAGCAGCCAGACTAGCTACAATGAGCAGTTCTTC. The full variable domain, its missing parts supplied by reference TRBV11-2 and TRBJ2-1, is EAGVAQSPRYKIIEKRQSVAFWCNPISGHATLYWYQQILGQGPKLLIQFQNNGVVDDSQLPKDRFSAERLKGVDSTLKIQPAKLEDSAVYLCASSQTSYNEQFFGPGTRLTVL.

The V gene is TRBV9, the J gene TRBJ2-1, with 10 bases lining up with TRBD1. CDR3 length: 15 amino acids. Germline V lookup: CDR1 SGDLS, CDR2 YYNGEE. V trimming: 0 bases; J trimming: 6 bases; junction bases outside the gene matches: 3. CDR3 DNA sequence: TGTGCCAGCAGCGTAGGACAGGGGGCGGCCAATGAGCAGTTCTTC. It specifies CASSVGQGAANEQFF.

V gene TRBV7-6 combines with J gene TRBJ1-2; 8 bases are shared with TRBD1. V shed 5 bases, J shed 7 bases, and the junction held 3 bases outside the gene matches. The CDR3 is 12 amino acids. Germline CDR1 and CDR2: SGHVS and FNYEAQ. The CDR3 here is CASSPGQGGYTF. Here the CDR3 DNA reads TGTGCCAGCAGCCCCGGACAGGGTGGCTACACCTTC.

This chain's CDR3 is CASSQDISSRNIQYF. The CDR3 DNA reads TGCGCCAGCAGCCAAGATATAAGTAGTAGAAACATTCAGTACTTC. The genes are TRBV4-3 and TRBJ2-4; D unclear. This CDR3 contains 15 residues. V lost 0 bases, J lost 6 bases, and 12 bases lay in between. CDR1 is LGHNA and CDR2 is YSLEER in the germline V gene.

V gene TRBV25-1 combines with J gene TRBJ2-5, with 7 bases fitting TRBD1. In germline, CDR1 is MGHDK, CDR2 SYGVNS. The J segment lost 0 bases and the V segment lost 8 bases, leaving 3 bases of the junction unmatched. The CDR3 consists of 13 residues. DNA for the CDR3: TGTGCCAGCGGTACAGGGGACCAAGAGACCCAGTACTTC. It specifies CASGTGDQETQYF.

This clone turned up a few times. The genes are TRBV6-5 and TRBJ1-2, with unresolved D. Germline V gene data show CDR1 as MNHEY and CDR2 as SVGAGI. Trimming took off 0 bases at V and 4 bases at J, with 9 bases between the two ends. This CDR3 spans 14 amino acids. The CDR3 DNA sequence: TGTGCCAGCAGTTACTCGGCGGGCCCCTATGGCTACACCTTC. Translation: CASSYSAGPYGYTF.

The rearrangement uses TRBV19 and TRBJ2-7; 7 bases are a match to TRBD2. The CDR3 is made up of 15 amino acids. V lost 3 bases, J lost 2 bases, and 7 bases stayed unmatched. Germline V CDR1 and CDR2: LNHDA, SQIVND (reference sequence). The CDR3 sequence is CASSMNAGEPYEQYF. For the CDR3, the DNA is TGTGCCAGTAGTATGAATGCGGGGGAACCCTACGAGCAGTACTTC. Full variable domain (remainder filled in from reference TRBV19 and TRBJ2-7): DGGITQSPKYLFRKEGQNVTLSCEQNLNHDAMYWYRQDPGQGLRLIYYSQIVNDFQKGDIAEGYSVSREKKESFPLTVTSAQKNPTAFYLCASSMNAGEPYEQYFGPGTRLTVT.

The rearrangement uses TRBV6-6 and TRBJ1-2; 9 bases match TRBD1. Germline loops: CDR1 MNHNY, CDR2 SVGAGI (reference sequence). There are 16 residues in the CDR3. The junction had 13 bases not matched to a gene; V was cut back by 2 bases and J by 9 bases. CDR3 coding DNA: TGTGCCAGCAGTTACGGCTTGGGGGGACAGGGAGTAAGCTACACCTTC. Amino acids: CASSYGLGGQGVSYTF.